This T cell receptor (beta chain) was documented in a study of blood T cell repertoires in COVID-19. Turning to the study itself: The origin of the acute and convalescent COVID-19 samples was the United States, Italy and Spain. PBMCs, B-cell-depleted T cells, or T cells were the source of the cDNA or gDNA that made up the material.

The germline V gene has CDR1 MNHEY and CDR2 SVGAGI. The CDR3 totals 14 residues. Unmatched junction bases numbered 7, after V lost 6 bases and J lost 3 bases. Original analysis: Amplification from reference gene primers served as the basis for estimated nucleated cell counts. Produced via immunoSEQ multiplex PCR; TCRdb's table is partial and in-frame only. Clonal size and the V and J genes are those of that table, whereas D and trimming came from the DNA. Among approximately 85,000 clones listed, almost 95% were seen once. The clonotype was recovered from a woman aged 60-75 years with active COVID-19. The sample consisted of peripheral blood. This chain links TRBV6-5 with TRBJ2-7, with 8 bases lining up with TRBD1. CDR3 bases: TGTGCCAGCAGCTCCCTCGACAGGGGCTACGAGCAGTACTTC. This encodes CASSSLDRGYEQYF.